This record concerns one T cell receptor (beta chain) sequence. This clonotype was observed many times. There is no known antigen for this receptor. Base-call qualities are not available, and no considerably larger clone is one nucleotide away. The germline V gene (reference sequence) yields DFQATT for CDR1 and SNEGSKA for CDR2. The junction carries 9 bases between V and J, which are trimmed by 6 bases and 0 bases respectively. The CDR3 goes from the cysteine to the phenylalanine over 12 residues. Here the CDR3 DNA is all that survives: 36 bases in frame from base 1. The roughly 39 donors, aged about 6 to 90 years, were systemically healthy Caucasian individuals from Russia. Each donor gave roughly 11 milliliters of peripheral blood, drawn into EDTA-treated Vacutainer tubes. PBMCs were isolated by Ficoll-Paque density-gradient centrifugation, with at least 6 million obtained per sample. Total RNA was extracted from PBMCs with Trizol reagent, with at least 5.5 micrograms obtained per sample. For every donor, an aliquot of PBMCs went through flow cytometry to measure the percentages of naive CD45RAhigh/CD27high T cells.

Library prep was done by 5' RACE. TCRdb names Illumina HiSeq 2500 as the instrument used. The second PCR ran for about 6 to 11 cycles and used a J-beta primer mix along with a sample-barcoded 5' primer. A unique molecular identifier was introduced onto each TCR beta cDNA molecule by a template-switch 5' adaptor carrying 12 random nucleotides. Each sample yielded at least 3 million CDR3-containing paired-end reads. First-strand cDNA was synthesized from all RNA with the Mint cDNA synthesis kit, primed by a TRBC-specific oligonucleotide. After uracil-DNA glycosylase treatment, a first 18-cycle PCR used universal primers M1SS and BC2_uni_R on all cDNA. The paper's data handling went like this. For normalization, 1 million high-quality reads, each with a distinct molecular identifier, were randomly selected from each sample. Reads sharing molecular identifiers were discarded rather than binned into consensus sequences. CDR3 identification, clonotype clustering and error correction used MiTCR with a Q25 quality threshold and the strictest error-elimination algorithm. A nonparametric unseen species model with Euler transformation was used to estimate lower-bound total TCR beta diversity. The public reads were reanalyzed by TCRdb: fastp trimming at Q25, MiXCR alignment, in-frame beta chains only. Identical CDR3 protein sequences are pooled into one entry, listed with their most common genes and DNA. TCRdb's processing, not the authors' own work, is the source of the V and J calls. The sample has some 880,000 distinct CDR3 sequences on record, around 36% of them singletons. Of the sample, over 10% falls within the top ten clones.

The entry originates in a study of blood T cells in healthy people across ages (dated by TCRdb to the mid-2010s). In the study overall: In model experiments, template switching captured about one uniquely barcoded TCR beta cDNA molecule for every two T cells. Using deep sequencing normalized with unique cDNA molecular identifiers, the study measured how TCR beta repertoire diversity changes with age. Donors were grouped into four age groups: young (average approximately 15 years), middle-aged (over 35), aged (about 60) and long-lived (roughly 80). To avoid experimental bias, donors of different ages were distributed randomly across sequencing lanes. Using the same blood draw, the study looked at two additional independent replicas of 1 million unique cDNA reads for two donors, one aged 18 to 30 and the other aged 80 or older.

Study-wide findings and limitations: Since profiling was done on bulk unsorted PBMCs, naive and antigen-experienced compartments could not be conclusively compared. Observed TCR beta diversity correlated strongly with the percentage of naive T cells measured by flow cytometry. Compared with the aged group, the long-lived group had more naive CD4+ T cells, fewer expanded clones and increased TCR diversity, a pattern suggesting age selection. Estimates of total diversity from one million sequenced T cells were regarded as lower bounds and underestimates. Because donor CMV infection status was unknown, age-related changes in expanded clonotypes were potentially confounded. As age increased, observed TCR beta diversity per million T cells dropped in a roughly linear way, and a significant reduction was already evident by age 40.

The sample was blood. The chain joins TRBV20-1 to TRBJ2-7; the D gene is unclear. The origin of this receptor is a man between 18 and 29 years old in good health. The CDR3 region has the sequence CSAPRSSYEQYF. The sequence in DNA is TGCAGTGCCCCACGAAGCTCCTACGAGCAGTACTTC.